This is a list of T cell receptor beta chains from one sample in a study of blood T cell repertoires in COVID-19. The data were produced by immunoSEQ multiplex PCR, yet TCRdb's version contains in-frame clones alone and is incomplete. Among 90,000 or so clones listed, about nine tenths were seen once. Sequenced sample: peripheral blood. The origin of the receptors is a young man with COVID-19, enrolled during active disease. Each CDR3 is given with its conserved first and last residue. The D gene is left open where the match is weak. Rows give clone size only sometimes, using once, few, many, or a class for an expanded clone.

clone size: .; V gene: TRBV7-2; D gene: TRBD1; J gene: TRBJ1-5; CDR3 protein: CASSSRQGGQPQHF; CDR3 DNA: TGTGCCAGCAGCTCCCGACAGGGGGGCCAGCCCCAGCATTTT
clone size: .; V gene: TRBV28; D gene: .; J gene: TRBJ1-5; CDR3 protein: CASRLLNQPQHF; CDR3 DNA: TGTGCCAGCAGGCTTCTAAATCAGCCCCAGCATTTT
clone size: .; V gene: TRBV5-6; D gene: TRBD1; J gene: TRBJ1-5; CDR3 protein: CASSVRDRINQPQHF; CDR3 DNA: TGTGCCAGCAGCGTCCGGGACAGGATAAATCAGCCCCAGCATTTT
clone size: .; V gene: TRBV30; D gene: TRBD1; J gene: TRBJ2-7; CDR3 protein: CAWQGPGQGYF; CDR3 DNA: TGTGCCTGGCAGGGTCCGGGACAGGGATACTTC
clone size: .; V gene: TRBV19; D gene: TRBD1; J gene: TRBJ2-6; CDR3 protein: CASSPGTGDPGANVLTF; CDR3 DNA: TGTGCCAGTAGTCCCGGGACAGGGGACCCTGGGGCCAACGTCCTGACTTTC
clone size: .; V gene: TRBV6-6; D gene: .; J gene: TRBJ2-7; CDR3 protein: CASSYLAGFSYEQYF; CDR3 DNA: TGTGCCAGCAGTTACTTGGCAGGGTTTTCCTACGAGCAGTACTTC
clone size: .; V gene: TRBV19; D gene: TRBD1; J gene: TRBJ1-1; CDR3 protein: CASTKDRGRTEAFF; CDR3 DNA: TGTGCCAGTACCAAGGACAGGGGGCGAACTGAAGCTTTCTTT
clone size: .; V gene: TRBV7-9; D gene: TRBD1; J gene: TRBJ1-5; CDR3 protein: CASSPGQGSEQPQHF; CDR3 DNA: TGTGCCAGCAGCCCGGGACAGGGGTCGGAACAGCCCCAGCATTTT
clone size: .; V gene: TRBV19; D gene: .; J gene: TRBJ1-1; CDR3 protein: CASSIDPRGRITEAFF; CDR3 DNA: TGTGCCAGTAGTATAGACCCCCGGGGGAGGATAACTGAAGCTTTCTTT
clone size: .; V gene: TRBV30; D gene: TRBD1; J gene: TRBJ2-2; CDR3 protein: CAWGRGLRTGELFF; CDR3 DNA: TGTGCCTGGGGCAGGGGGCTTAGGACCGGGGAGCTGTTTTTT
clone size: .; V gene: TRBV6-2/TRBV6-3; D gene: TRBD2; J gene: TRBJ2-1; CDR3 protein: CASSKRGTHNEQFF; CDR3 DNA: TGTGCCAGCAGTAAGCGGGGGACTCACAATGAGCAGTTCTTC
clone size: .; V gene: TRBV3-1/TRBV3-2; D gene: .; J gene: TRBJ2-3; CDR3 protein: CASSQVSDTQYF; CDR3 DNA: TGTGCCAGCAGCCAAGTATCAGATACGCAGTATTTT
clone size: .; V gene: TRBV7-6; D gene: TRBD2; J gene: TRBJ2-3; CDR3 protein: CASSLNGRVADTQYF; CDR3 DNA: TGTGCCAGCAGCTTAAACGGGAGGGTTGCAGATACGCAGTATTTT
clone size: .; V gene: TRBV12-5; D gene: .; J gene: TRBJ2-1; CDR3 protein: CASGSHSGEQFF; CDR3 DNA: TGTGCTAGTGGTTCCCATAGCGGTGAGCAGTTCTTC
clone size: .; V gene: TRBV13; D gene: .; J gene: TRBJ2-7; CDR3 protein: CASSFTGTGYEQYF; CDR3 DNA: TGTGCCAGCAGCTTCACAGGGACCGGCTACGAGCAGTACTTC
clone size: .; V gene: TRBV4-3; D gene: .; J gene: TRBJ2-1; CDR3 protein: CASSPFGGTNEQFF; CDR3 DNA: TGCGCCAGCAGCCCTTTTGGGGGGACCAATGAGCAGTTCTTC
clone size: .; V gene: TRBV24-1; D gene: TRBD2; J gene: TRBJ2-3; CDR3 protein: CATSVASGNQHTQYF; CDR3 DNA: TGTGCCACCAGTGTGGCTAGCGGGAACCAACATACGCAGTATTTT
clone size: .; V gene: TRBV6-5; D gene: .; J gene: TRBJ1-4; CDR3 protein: CASKPEGDEKLLF; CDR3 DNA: TGTGCCAGCAAACCAGAGGGGGATGAAAAACTGCTTTTT
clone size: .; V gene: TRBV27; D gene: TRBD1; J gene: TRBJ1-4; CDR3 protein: CASSPWTGHNEKLFF; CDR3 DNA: TGTGCCAGCAGTCCATGGACAGGCCATAATGAAAAACTGTTTTTT
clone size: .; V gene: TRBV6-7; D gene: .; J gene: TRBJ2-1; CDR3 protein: CASPPLRGILYNEQFF; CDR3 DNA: TGTGCCAGCCCTCCCCTAAGGGGGATTCTCTACAATGAGCAGTTCTTC
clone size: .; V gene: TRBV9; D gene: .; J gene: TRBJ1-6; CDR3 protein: CASGAGINSPLHF; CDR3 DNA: TGTGCCAGCGGTGCAGGCATTAATTCACCCCTCCACTTT
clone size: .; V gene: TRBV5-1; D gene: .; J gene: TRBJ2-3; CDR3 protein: CASSSRRASTDTQYF; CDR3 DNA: TGCGCCAGCAGCTCCCGCCGAGCTAGCACAGATACGCAGTATTTT
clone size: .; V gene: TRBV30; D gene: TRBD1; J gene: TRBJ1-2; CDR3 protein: CAWRRGGDATGYTF; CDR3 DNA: TGTGCCTGGCGTCGAGGGGGCGATGCGACTGGCTACACCTTC
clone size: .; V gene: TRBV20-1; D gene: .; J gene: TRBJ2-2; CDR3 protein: CSASRGTGELFF; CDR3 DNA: TGCAGTGCTAGTAGGGGGACCGGGGAGCTGTTTTTT
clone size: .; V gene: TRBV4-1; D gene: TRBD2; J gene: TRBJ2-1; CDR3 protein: CASSHLAGAYNEQFF; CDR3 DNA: TGCGCCAGCAGTCATCTAGCGGGAGCTTACAATGAGCAGTTCTTC
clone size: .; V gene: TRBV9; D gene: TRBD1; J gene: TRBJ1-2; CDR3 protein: CASSAGTGGATF; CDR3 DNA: TGTGCCAGCAGCGCCGGGACAGGGGGTGCCACCTTC
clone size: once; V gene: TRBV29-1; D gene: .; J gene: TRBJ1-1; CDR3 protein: CSVAGRANTEAFF; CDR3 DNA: TGCAGCGTTGCGGGCAGGGCGAACACTGAAGCTTTCTTT
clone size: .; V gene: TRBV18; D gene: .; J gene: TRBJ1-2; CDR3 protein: CASSPLPRVGRQGRVTGYGYTF; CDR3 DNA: TGTGCCAGCTCACCTCTCCCCCGGGTTGGCCGGCAGGGGCGAGTTACGGGCTATGGCTACACCTTC
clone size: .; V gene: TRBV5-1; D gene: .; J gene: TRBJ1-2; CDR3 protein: CASSFSGAYGYTF; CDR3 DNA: TGCGCCAGCAGCTTCTCAGGGGCCTATGGCTACACCTTC
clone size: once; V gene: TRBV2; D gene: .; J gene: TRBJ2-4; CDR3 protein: CASSPGTVLIQYF; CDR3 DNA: TGTGCCAGCAGTCCCGGGACTGTACTGATTCAGTACTTC
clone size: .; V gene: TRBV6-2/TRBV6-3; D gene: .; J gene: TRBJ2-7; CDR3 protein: CASSYTQGNEQYF; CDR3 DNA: TGTGCCAGCAGTTACACACAGGGAAACGAGCAGTACTTC
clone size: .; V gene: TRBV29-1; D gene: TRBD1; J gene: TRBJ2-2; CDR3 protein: CSVEVVGRGQAGELFF; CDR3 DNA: TGCAGCGTTGAAGTGGTAGGCAGGGGGCAAGCCGGGGAGCTGTTTTTT
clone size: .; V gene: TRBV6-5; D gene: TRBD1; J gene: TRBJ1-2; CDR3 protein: CASSQTGGSYGYTF; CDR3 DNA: TGTGCCAGCAGCCAGACAGGGGGCAGCTATGGCTACACCTTC
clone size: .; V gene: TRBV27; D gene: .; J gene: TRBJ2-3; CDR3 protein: CASSSGHPRTDTQYF; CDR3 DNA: TGTGCCAGCAGCTCGGGACACCCCCGCACAGATACGCAGTATTTT
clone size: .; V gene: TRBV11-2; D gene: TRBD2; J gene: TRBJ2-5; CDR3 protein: CASSFPRREGETQYF; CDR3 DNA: TGTGCCAGCAGCTTCCCTCGGCGGGAGGGAGAGACCCAGTACTTC
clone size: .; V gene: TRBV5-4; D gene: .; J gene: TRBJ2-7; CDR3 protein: CASSLGQGSREQYF; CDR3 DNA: TGTGCCAGCAGCTTGGGTCAGGGTTCCCGCGAGCAGTACTTC
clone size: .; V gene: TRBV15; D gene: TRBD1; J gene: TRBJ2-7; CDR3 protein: CATSGVDRASYEQYF; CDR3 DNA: TGTGCCACCAGCGGCGTGGACAGGGCCTCCTACGAGCAGTACTTC
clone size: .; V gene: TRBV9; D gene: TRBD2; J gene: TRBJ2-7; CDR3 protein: CASSAGEGGYEQYF; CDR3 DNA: TGTGCCAGCAGCGCGGGGGAGGGTGGGTACGAGCAGTACTTC
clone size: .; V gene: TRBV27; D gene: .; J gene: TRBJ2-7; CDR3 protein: CASRTGVHEQYF; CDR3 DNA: TGTGCCAGCAGGACTGGCGTACACGAGCAGTACTTC
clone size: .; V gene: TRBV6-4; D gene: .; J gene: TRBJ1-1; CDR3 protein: CASSDGGEAFF; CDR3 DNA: TGTGCCAGCAGTGACGGAGGCGAAGCTTTCTTT
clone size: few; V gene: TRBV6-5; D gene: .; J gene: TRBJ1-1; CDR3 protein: CASSPTGFTEAFF; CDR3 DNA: TGTGCCAGCAGCCCCACAGGGTTCACTGAAGCTTTCTTT
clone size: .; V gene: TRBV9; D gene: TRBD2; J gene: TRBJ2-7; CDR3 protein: CASSVEAGYEQYF; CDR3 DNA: TGTGCCAGCAGCGTAGAAGCGGGATACGAGCAGTACTTC
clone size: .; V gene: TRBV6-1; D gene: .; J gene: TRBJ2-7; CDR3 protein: CASSEVGGSSYEQYF; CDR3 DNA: TGTGCCAGCAGTGAAGTAGGGGGTAGCTCCTACGAGCAGTACTTC
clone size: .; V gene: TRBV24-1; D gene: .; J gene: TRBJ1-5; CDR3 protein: CATSDRGGQPQHF; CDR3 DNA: TGTGCCACCAGTGACAGGGGTGGACAGCCCCAGCATTTT
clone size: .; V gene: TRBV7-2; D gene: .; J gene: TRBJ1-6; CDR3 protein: CASSLVAGPGSPLHF; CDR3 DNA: TGTGCCAGCAGCTTAGTGGCGGGGCCAGGCTCACCCCTCCACTTT
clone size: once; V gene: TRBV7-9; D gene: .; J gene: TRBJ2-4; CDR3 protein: CASSSGVGVDIQYF; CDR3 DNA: TGTGCCAGCAGCTCCGGTGTAGGGGTAGACATTCAGTACTTC
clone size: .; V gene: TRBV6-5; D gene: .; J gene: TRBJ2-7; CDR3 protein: CASSYSTSYEQYF; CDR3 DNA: TGTGCCAGCAGTTACTCTACTAGCTACGAGCAGTACTTC
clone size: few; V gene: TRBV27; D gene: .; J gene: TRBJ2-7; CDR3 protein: CASSSVGGEQYF; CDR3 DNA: TGTGCCAGCAGTTCTGTGGGGGGCGAGCAGTACTTC
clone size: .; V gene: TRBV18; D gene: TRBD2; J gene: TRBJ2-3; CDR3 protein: CASSPGLAGTDTQYF; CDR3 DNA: TGTGCCAGCTCACCTGGACTAGCGGGCACAGATACGCAGTATTTT
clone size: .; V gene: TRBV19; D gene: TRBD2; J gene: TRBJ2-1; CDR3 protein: CASSIWSLPGLAVYNEQFF; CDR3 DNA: TGTGCCAGTAGTATATGGTCATTGCCGGGACTAGCGGTGTACAATGAGCAGTTCTTC
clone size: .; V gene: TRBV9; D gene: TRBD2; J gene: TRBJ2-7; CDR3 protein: CASSVASGSYEQYF; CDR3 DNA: TGTGCCAGCAGCGTAGCCAGCGGGAGTTACGAGCAGTACTTC
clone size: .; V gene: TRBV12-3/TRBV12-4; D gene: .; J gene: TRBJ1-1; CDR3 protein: CASSFGGTEAFF; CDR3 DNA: TGTGCCAGCAGTTTCGGGGGGACTGAAGCTTTCTTT
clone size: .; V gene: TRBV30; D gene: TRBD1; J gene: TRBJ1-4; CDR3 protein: CAWDLQGEYATNEKLFF; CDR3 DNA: TGTGCCTGGGACCTACAGGGGGAGTACGCAACTAATGAAAAACTGTTTTTT
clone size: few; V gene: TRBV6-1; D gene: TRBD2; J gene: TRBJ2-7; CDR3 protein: CASSEQGLASYEQYF; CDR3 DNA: TGTGCCAGCAGTGAACAGGGACTAGCGTCCTACGAGCAGTACTTC
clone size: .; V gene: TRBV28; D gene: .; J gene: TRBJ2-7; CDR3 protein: CASSSRDRVRASGTYEQYF; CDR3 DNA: TGTGCCAGCAGTTCCCGGGACAGGGTTAGGGCTAGCGGGACCTACGAGCAGTACTTC
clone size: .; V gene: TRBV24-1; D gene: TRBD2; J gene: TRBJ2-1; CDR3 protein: CATSGITSGTAYNEQFF; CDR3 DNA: TGTGCCACCAGTGGAATAACTAGCGGGACGGCTTACAATGAGCAGTTCTTC
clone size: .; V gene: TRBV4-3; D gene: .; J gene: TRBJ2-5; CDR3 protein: CASSLYSQETQYF; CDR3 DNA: TGCGCCAGCAGCCTTTACTCGCAAGAGACCCAGTACTTC